This record concerns one TCR beta chain sequence. Original processing methods: Estimates of nucleated cell counts were drawn from the amplification of reference gene primers. The protocol was immunoSEQ multiplex PCR, while the TCRdb copy is restricted to in-frame clones and leaves out a portion. V and J calls and clone size are those listed in that table; D and trimming were worked out from the DNA. The table includes hundreds of thousands of clones, about nine tenths detected once. The data belong to a study of blood T cell repertoires in COVID-19. Study background: From T cells, B-cell-depleted T cells, or PBMCs came the material, which was cDNA or gDNA.

Resolution of symptoms, clearance, or two negative PCRs was present in recovered Cohort 3 donors. The germline CDR1 and CDR2 sequences are SEHNR and FQNEAQ (reference sequence). CDR3 length: 16 amino acids. Trimming shortened V by 1 base and J by 8 bases, and 17 bases separated the two germline ends. This TCR came from a man in his forties who had recovered from COVID-19. The V gene is TRBV7-9, the J gene TRBJ1-4; the D is unclear. Material for sequencing was PBMCs or T cells enriched from blood (not recorded which). For the CDR3, the DNA is TGTGCCAGCAGCTTAGACCCGGGCGCGGGCGGAGAAAAACTGTTTTTT. Residues: CASSLDPGAGGEKLFF.